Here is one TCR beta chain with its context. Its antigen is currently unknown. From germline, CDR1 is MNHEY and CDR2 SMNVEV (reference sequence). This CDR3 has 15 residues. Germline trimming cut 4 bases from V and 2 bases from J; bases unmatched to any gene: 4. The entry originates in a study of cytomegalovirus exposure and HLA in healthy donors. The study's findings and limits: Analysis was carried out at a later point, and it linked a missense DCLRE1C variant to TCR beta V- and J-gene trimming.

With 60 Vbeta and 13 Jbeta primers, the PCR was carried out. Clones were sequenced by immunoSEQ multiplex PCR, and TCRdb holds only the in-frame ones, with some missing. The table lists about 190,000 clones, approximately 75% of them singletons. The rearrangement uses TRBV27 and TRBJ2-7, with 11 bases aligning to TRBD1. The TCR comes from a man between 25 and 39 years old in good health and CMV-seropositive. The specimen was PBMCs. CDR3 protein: CASSSWGQGAYEQYF. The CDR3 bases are TGTGCCAGCAGTTCATGGGGACAGGGGGCCTACGAGCAGTACTTC.